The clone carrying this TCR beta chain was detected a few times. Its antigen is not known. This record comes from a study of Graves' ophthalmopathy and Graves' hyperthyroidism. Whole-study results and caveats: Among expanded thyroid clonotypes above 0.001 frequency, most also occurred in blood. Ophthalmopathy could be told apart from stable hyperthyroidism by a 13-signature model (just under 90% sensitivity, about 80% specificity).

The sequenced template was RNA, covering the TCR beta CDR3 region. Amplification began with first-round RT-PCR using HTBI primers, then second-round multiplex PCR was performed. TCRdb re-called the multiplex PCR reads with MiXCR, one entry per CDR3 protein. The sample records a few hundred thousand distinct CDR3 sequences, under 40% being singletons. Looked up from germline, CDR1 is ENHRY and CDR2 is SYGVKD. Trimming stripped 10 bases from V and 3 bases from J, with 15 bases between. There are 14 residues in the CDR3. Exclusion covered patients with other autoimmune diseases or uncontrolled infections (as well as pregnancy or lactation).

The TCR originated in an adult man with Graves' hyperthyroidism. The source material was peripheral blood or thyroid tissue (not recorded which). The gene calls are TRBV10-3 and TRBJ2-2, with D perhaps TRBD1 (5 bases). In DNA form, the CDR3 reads TGTGCCAGCAAGGACACCTTATACACCGGGGAGCTGTTTTTT. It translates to CASKDTLYTGELFF.